The subject of this entry is one TCR beta chain. RNA transcripts provided the source from which TCR beta CDR3 regions were amplified. The HTBI primer set drove a first-round RT-PCR of the TCR CDR3. TCRdb independently ran MiXCR on the multiplex PCR reads; one entry per CDR3 protein. This table holds roughly 330,000 distinct CDR3 sequences, roughly 17% found once. This CDR3 region has 12 residues. The germline V gene encodes CDR1 MRHNA and CDR2 SNTAGT. With 2 bases removed from V and 8 bases from J, the gap between germline ends came to 9 bases. The data were taken from a study of T cells in Graves' hyperthyroidism and ophthalmopathy.

What was sequenced was blood. The chain links TRBV6-4 to TRBJ1-1; D unresolved. The TCR was taken from a man under 40 with Graves' hyperthyroidism. CDR3 in DNA: TGTGCCAGCAGTGACACCCGGGCGGAAGCTTTCTTT. It yields the protein CASSDTRAEAFF.